One sample yielded the 2 T cell receptor beta chains listed below, sequenced in a study of molecular identifiers for immune sequencing clone quantification. TCRdb called the PCR reads again in MiXCR, with one record for every CDR3 protein. The table includes fewer than 350,000 distinct CDR3 sequences, roughly a fifth detected once. Sequenced material: naive CD8+ T cells from blood, with Jurkat cell RNA spiked in. The subset is: FACS-sorted CD8+CD4-CCR7+CD45RA+ naive T cells. Source of these receptors: a human donor in good health. Some libraries in this study had Jurkat cell RNA spiked in.

This clonotype was counted at least ten times. The chain employs TRBV7-2 and TRBJ2-5, with D perhaps matching TRBD1 or TRBD2 (5 bases each). V lost 4 bases to trimming and J lost 1 base, with 13 bases between them. The CDR3 runs 15 residues. Germline values: CDR1 SGHTA, CDR2 FQGNSA. The CDR3 protein is CASSSRDRIQETQYF. The CDR3 bases are TGTGCCAGCAGCTCCCGGGACCGAATCCAAGAGACCCAGTACTTC.

This clonotype occurred many times. CDR3 protein: CASSLGGTSAYNEQFF. CDR3 nucleotides: TGTGCCAGCAGCTTAGGGGGGACTAGCGCCTACAATGAGCAGTTCTTC. The rearrangement links TRBV7-8 to TRBJ2-1; 10 bases match TRBD2. The CDR3 runs 16 residues. V trimming: 1 base; J trimming: 2 bases; junction bases outside the gene matches: 2. Germline-derived CDR1 and CDR2 are SGHVS and FQNEAQ.